A selection of T cell receptor beta chains follows, all from one sample in a study of vaccination and CD4 T cells after COVID-19. TCRdb independently ran MiXCR on the PCR reads; one entry per CDR3 protein. The top ten hold 4% to 5.5% of the sample, which has about 21,000 distinct CDR3 sequences, 35% to 40% seen once. Their specific antigens are unknown. This specimen was CD4+ T cells from blood, cultured in vitro, taken before SARS-CoV-2 vaccination. These receptors all come from a human donor who had recovered from COVID-19. Each CDR3 is given with its conserved first and last residue. D genes are given only for firm matches. Clone size is shown for a subset of rows, as once, few, many or a class of expanded clone.

D	length	size	V	J	CDR3	DNA
-	15	-	TRBV6-1	TRBJ1-2	CASSRLGRTNYGYTF	TGTGCCAGCAGTAGACTGGGACGGACCAACTATGGCTACACCTTC
TRBD1	14	few	TRBV24-1	TRBJ1-2	CATSRTGLKSGYTF	TGTGCCACCAGCCGGACAGGGCTAAAATCTGGCTACACCTTC
-	13	-	TRBV7-2	TRBJ2-2	CASQRPNTGELFF	TGTGCCAGCCAAAGGCCGAACACCGGGGAGCTGTTTTTT
TRBD2	16	few	TRBV6-1	TRBJ2-1	CASRPDGRGAGNEQFF	TGTGCCAGCAGACCTGACGGGCGGGGGGCAGGGAATGAGCAGTTCTTC
-	17	few	TRBV27	TRBJ2-1	CASSGGRVGLSLNEQFF	TGTGCCAGCAGTGGGGGCCGGGTGGGATTGTCGCTCAATGAGCAGTTCTTC
-	15	-	TRBV4-1	TRBJ1-2	CASSQIVQVHNGYTF	TGCGCCAGCAGCCAAATAGTGCAGGTTCACAATGGCTACACCTTC
-	14	-	TRBV7-9	TRBJ2-5	CASSQEWGRETQYF	TGTGCCAGCAGCCAAGAATGGGGAAGAGAGACCCAGTACTTC
-	11	-	TRBV6-1	TRBJ2-7	CASSDRYEQYF	TGTGCCAGCAGCGATAGATACGAGCAGTACTTC
-	15	-	TRBV7-8	TRBJ1-1	CASSQTDSGNTEAFF	TGTGCCAGCAGCCAAACCGACAGTGGGAACACTGAAGCTTTCTTT
TRBD2	16	-	TRBV10-3	TRBJ2-3	CAISEYTSGRTDTQYF	TGTGCCATCAGTGAGTATACTAGCGGGAGAACAGATACGCAGTATTTT
-	17	-	TRBV7-8	TRBJ1-6	CASSLARLVREGSPLHF	TGTGCCAGCAGCTTAGCGAGGTTGGTCAGGGAAGGTTCACCCCTCCACTTT
TRBD1	13	-	TRBV20-1	TRBJ1-1	CSAQTGRATEAFF	TGCAGTGCTCAGACAGGGAGAGCCACTGAAGCTTTCTTT
-	13	-	TRBV19	TRBJ1-2	CASSSQENYGYTF	TGTGCCAGTAGTAGCCAGGAGAACTATGGCTACACCTTC
-	13	-	TRBV7-2	TRBJ2-7	CASSWRRSYEQYF	TGTGCCAGCAGCTGGCGCAGATCCTACGAGCAGTACTTC